This T cell receptor (beta chain) originates from a study of post-analysis software for immune sequencing data. Study as a whole: The disease courses spanned relapsing-remitting, secondary progressive and progressive-relapsing forms of multiple sclerosis. Broader study findings: Pronounced co-clustering by F measure was evident among identically batched samples. Controls showed significantly higher normalized Chao1 diversity than did multiple sclerosis patients. The five TRBV segments detected at higher frequency in patients than in controls included TRBV5-6, TRBV5-1 and TRBV20-1.

For this clonotype: The antigen remains unidentified.

Unique molecular identifiers had been added to the TCR beta cDNA libraries. It was from about 0.98 to 11 million T cells that some 500,000 cDNA molecules came. TCRdb independently ran MiXCR on the PCR reads; one entry per CDR3 protein. Here the sample spans about 500,000 distinct CDR3 sequences, approximately 45% being singletons. The CDR3 is 11 amino acids. The V end lost 6 bases, the J end lost 11 bases, and 13 bases lay between the germline ends. CDR1 MNHNY and CDR2 SVGAGI come from the germline V gene (reference sequence). V is TRBV6-6 and J is TRBJ2-5; D might be TRBD1 (6 bases). Sequenced input: blood. The clonotype was recovered from a girl aged 10 to 17 with multiple sclerosis. CDR3 in DNA: TGTGCCAGCAGGACCGAGGGGGAGCAGTACTTC. It is translated as CASRTEGEQYF.